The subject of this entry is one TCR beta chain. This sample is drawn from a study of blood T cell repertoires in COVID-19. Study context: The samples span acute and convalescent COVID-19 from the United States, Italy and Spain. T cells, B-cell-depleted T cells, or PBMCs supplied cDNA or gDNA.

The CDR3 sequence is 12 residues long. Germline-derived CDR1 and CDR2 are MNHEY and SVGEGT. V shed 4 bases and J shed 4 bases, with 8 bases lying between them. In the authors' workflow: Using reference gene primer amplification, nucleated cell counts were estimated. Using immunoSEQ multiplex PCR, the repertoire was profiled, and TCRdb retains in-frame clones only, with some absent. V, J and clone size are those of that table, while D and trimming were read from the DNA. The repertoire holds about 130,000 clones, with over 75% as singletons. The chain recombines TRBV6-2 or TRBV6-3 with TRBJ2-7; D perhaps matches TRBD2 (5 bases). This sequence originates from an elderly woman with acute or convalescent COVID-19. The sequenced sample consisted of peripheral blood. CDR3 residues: CASSWTGYEQYF. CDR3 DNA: TGTGCCAGCAGTTGGACGGGATACGAGCAGTACTTC.